Listed here is a single T cell receptor (beta chain). The data stem from a study of T cell responses to AZD1222 COVID-19 vaccine. The germline gives CDR1 LGHDT, CDR2 YNNKEL (reference sequence). This CDR3 has 16 residues. Trimming pared 4 bases from V and 3 bases from J, leaving 19 bases between. TCRdb's copy holds only in-frame clones and misses some; the assay was immunoSEQ multiplex PCR. In the table there are about 150,000 clones, roughly 93% of which are singletons. The specimen comprised peripheral blood, sampled 28 days after the second AZD1222 dose. The chain links TRBV3-1 (or the pseudogene TRBV3-2) to TRBJ2-7; perhaps TRBD1 as D (5 bases). The clonotype comes from an adult who received the AZD1222 COVID-19 vaccine. The CDR3 region is CASSPNLQELFYEQYF. The CDR3 DNA reads TGTGCCAGCAGCCCGAACTTACAGGAGCTTTTCTACGAGCAGTACTTC.